This T cell receptor beta chain was sequenced for a study of memory CD8 T cells in hepatitis C reinfection. Stated time point: peak reinfection, 3 to 8 weeks after reinfection detection. TCR sequencing was done directly ex vivo on sorted cells, without expansion in vitro. Per germline, CDR1 SEHNR and CDR2 FQNEAQ (reference sequence). This CDR3 has 14 residues. Trimming removed 3 bases from V and 1 base from J, with 9 bases in between. Sequencing used immunoSEQ multiplex PCR; TCRdb keeps in-frame clones, though not all of them. Seen here are around 45,000 clones, over 75% observed once, and the top ten hold more than 0.95%.

The material sequenced was naive CD8+ T cells sorted from blood. The chain recombines TRBV7-9 with TRBJ2-5; D unresolved. The origin of this receptor is a man between 18 and 29 years old with hepatitis C virus infection. This CDR3 is CASSFSASQETQYF. The CDR3 nucleotides are TGTGCCAGCAGCTTTAGTGCATCCCAAGAGACCCAGTACTTC.